One sample yielded the 8 T cell receptor beta chains listed below, sequenced in a study of T-cell memory formation after mild COVID-19. One entry per CDR3 protein, called by TCRdb with MiXCR from the 5' RACE reads. The sample consists of some 130,000 distinct CDR3 sequences, approximately 25% of them appearing once. Sequencing input: PBMCs or a T cell subset sorted from them (not recorded which). These receptor sequences come from an adult woman who had mild COVID-19 (a few samples of this study predate the infection). Cell type and time point are not known.

The J gene is TRBJ2-1, the V gene TRBV20-1; 8 bases agree with TRBD2. CDR1 DFQATT and CDR2 SNEGSKA come from the germline V gene (reference sequence). CDR3 length: 13 residues. V shed 5 bases, J shed 4 bases, and the junction held 4 bases outside the gene matches. CDR3 loop: CSAGGLEYNEQFF. The DNA of the CDR3 is TGCAGTGCTGGGGGACTAGAGTACAATGAGCAGTTCTTC.

This clonotype was observed a handful of times. The CDR3 DNA reads TGCGCCAGCAGCTTGAGGGTACAGGGTCACGCCTACGAGCAGTACTTC. Amino acids: CASSLRVQGHAYEQYF. The rearrangement joins TRBV5-1 to TRBJ2-7; TRBD1 is a possible D gene (6 bases). Germline CDR1 and CDR2: SGHRS and YFSETQ. The CDR3 covers 16 residues. V was pared by 1 base and J by 2 bases, with 16 bases between.

This clonotype has only a few counts. This chain connects TRBV4-1 to TRBJ2-1; 8 bases agree with TRBD1. V was pared by 4 bases and J by 8 bases, with 13 bases of the junction left unmatched. The V gene's germline CDR1 is MGHRA and CDR2 YSYEKL. The CDR3 totals 16 residues. The CDR3 here is CASSLTTPDRADEQFF. As DNA, the CDR3 is TGCGCCAGCAGCCTTACCACCCCGGACAGGGCGGATGAGCAGTTCTTC.

The chain recombines TRBV6-6 with TRBJ2-7, with a possible D match to TRBD1 (6 bases). Germline loops: CDR1 MNHNY, CDR2 SVGAGI (reference sequence). The ends were cut back, 6 bases at V and 5 bases at J, with 11 bases in the middle. The CDR3 runs 12 residues. As DNA, the CDR3 is TGTGCCAGCAGCCCAACAGGGCACGAGCAGTACTTC. It is translated as CASSPTGHEQYF.

This clonotype was observed once. The V call is TRBV2, the J call TRBJ2-6; D is undetermined. Germline CDR1 reads SNHLY; CDR2 reads FYNNEI. V was pared by 7 bases and J by 0 bases, with 10 bases between. The CDR3 loop spans 15 amino acids. In nucleotides, the CDR3 is TGTGCCAGCAAGGAATTAGGCTCTGGGGCCAACGTCCTGACTTTC. It yields the protein CASKELGSGANVLTF.

In this sample, this clonotype turned up many times. This rearrangement joins TRBV6-6 to TRBJ2-7, with D perhaps TRBD1 or TRBD2 (6 bases each). Germline V lookup: CDR1 MNHNY, CDR2 SVGAGI (reference sequence). Trimming removed 5 bases from V and 2 bases from J, with 10 bases in between. This CDR3 has 13 residues. The CDR3 DNA reads as TGTGCCAGCAGTGAGGGGGGACCCTACGAGCAGTACTTC. Amino acid sequence: CASSEGGPYEQYF.

The rearrangement uses TRBV7-9 and TRBJ1-3, with 8 bases identical to TRBD1. CDR3 length: 15 residues. The V gene's germline CDR1 is SEHNR and CDR2 FQNEAQ (reference sequence). V was pared by 5 bases and J by 2 bases, with 5 bases of the junction left unmatched. The CDR3 spells CASSQDRVTGNTIYF. Written as DNA, the CDR3 is TGTGCCAGCAGCCAGGACAGGGTAACTGGAAACACCATATATTTT.

This clonotype has more than one count but fewer than ten. J is TRBJ2-6 and V is TRBV6-1; 10 bases agree with TRBD1. The CDR3 has 17 amino acids. J lost 0 bases, V lost 6 bases, and 5 bases had no gene match. Germline loops: CDR1 MNHNS, CDR2 SASEGT. The CDR3 sequence is CASRIGQGGSGANVLTF. CDR3 bases: TGTGCCAGCAGGATCGGACAGGGGGGCTCTGGGGCCAACGTCCTGACTTTC.